The subject of this entry is one T cell receptor (beta chain). The data are from a study of patients and donors after allogeneic stem cell transplantation. CDR3 size: 16 residues. Trimming took off 2 bases at V and 0 bases at J, with 11 bases between the two ends. Germline CDR1 is SGHVS and CDR2 is FQNEAQ. TCRdb fed the RT-PCR reads into MiXCR, producing one record per CDR3 protein. The table has about a million distinct CDR3 sequences, approximately 19% seen once. This sequence originates from a human donor who was either an allogeneic HSCT recipient or a stem cell or donor lymphocyte infusion donor (not recorded which). It is not recorded whose cells these are; they may come from a transplant donor. The sample was blood, either unsorted or a sorted T cell fraction (not recorded which). The rearrangement uses TRBV7-8 and TRBJ2-1, with D maybe TRBD1 (6 bases). The CDR3 region has the DNA TGTGCCAGCAGCTTAATCAGACAGGTCTCCTACAATGAGCAGTTCTTC. This sequence encodes CASSLIRQVSYNEQFF.